This paragraph covers one T cell receptor beta chain sequence. As yet, its antigen is unknown. Germline V gene lookup returns CDR1 MNHEY and CDR2 SMNVEV (reference sequence). This CDR3 comprises 14 residues. Trimming shortened V by 5 bases and J by 4 bases, and 15 bases separated the two germline ends. Each CDR3 protein is one row after TCRdb ran MiXCR on the RT-PCR reads. The data contain 590,000 or so distinct CDR3 sequences, 11% to 15% of them seen just once; the ten biggest clones take up approximately 7.6%. The data stem from a study of response to subunit inactivated influenza vaccine. Study-level findings and limits: Seasonal influenza vaccination, on each occasion, was suggested by the authors to recruit few new T cells.

The starting material was PBMCs from blood, obtained less than 15 days before vaccination. The clonotype comes from a man aged 45-65 years who received an inactivated influenza vaccine. The rearrangement joins TRBV27 to TRBJ2-7; D perhaps matches TRBD1 (5 bases). The CDR3 spells CASSPQGFAYEQYF. As DNA, the CDR3 is TGTGCCAGCAGTCCTCAGGGTTTCGCTTACGAGCAGTACTTC.